Presented here are 9 T cell receptor beta chains from one specimen sequenced in a study of STAT5B mutations in CD4+ large granular lymphocyte leukemia (dated by TCRdb to between 2020 and 2023). The method was the immunoSEQ multiplex PCR assay. The clones in this table, taken by TCRdb from immuneACCESS, are in-frame only. Not every clone is retained; where verified, under half of the shortfall comes from an unresolved V gene, and the cause of the rest is unknown. This sample gives 30,000 to 40,000 clones in total; 69% of them show up just once. The ten largest clones capture approximately 2.5% of the sample. Specimen: CD4+ T cells from blood buffy coats. The receptors originated from a human donor in good health.

The chain has TRBV21-1 and TRBJ2-2. TRBV21-1 is annotated as a pseudogene. The CDR3 has 11 amino acids. In DNA form, the CDR3 reads TGTGCCAGCAGCAGGGACGGGGAGCTGTTTTTT. It yields the protein CASSRDGELFF.

The V and J genes are TRBV6-4 and TRBJ1-5, with D maybe TRBD1 (6 bases). V dropped 3 bases and J dropped 7 bases, with 10 bases sitting between them. CDR3 length: 13 amino acids. Germline CDR1 reads MRHNA; CDR2 reads SNTAGT. CDR3 DNA sequence: TGTGCCAGCAGTGAGGGGGCTCGGCAGCCCCAGCATTTT. It is translated as CASSEGARQPQHF.

The genes are TRBV7-2 and TRBJ1-2; maybe TRBD1 (6 bases). V shed 3 bases and J shed 8 bases, with 10 bases lying between them. Germline V gene data show CDR1 as SGHTA and CDR2 as FQGNSA. The CDR3 runs 12 residues. CDR3: CASSLGGLGYTF. In nucleotides, the CDR3 is TGTGCCAGCAGCTTGGGGGGCTTGGGCTACACCTTC.

V usage is TRBV5-4 and J usage is TRBJ1-3, with TRBD1 matching 7 bases. Germline loops: CDR1 SGHNT, CDR2 YYREEE (reference sequence). This CDR3 region has 15 residues. With 4 bases clipped from V and 4 bases from J, the junction kept 8 bases outside the gene matches. The CDR3 coding sequence is TGTGCCAGCAGCCCCGATCCGACAGGGGGAAACACCATATATTTT. The encoded protein is CASSPDPTGGNTIYF.

The chain is built from TRBV7-3 and TRBJ2-2; TRBD1 or TRBD2 may be the D gene (5 bases each). Trimming cost V 1 base and J 2 bases, with 8 bases left between them. This CDR3 is built from 15 residues. Per the germline V gene, CDR1 is SGHTA and CDR2 is FQGTGA. DNA for the CDR3: TGTGCCAGCAGCTTAAGGGGGTTCAACACCGGGGAGCTGTTTTTT. It yields the protein CASSLRGFNTGELFF.

The CDR3 sequence: CASSVAGANVLTF. In nucleotides, the CDR3 is TGTGCTAGCAGCGTCGCTGGGGCCAACGTCCTGACTTTC. The rearrangement joins TRBV12-5 to TRBJ2-6; D not certain. In germline, CDR1 is LGHNT, CDR2 FRNRAP. This CDR3 contains 13 residues. The germline V and J ends were trimmed by 9 bases and 2 bases, with 8 bases remaining between them.

V and J are TRBV5-1 and TRBJ1-1; a weak D match, TRBD1 (6 bases). There are 16 residues in the CDR3. Trimming stripped 2 bases from V and 3 bases from J, with 17 bases between. Germline CDR1 and CDR2: SGHRS and YFSETQ. The CDR3 loop is CASSLASGRGDTEAFF. The CDR3 DNA is TGCGCCAGCAGCTTAGCAAGTGGCAGGGGCGACACTGAAGCTTTCTTT.

This sequence joins TRBV9 and TRBJ2-3; 11 bases match TRBD2. J gave up 4 bases and V 5 bases, and 3 bases lay outside the gene matches. The CDR3 loop spans 14 amino acids. Germline values: CDR1 SGDLS, CDR2 YYNGEE. DNA of the CDR3: TGTGCCAGCAGTCTAGCGGGGGGAGCAGATACGCAGTATTTT. Translating gives CASSLAGGADTQYF.

The chain uses TRBV19 and TRBJ1-5; weak D call: TRBD1 (5 bases). Looked up from germline, CDR1 is LNHDA and CDR2 is SQIVND (reference sequence). Between the trimmed V and J ends, which lost 1 base and 6 bases, there was a span of 10 bases. This CDR3 contains 14 residues. The CDR3 DNA follows: TGTGCCAGTAGTATAGGGGGCGCGGGTCAGCCCCAGCATTTT. This encodes CASSIGGAGQPQHF. Variable domain in full (rest from reference TRBV19 and TRBJ1-5): DGGITQSPKYLFRKEGQNVTLSCEQNLNHDAMYWYRQDPGQGLRLIYYSQIVNDFQKGDIAEGYSVSREKKESFPLTVTSAQKNPTAFYLCASSIGGAGQPQHFGDGTRLSIL.